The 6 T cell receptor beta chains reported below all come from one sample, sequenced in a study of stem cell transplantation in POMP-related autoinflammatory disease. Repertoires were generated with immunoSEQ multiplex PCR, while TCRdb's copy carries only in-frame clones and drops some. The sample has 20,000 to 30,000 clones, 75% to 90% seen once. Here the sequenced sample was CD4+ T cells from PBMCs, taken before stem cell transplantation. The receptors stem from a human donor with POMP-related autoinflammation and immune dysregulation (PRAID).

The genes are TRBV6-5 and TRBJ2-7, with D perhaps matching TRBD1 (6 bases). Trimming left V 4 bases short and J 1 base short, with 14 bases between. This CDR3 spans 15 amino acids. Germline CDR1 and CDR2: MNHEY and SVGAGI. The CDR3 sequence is CASSSETGRSYEQYF. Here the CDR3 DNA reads TGTGCCAGCAGTTCCGAGACAGGACGGTCCTACGAGCAGTACTTC.

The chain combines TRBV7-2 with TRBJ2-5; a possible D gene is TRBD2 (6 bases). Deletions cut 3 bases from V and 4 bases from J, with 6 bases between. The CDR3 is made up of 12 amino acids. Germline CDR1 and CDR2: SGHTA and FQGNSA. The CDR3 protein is CASSLTRETQYF. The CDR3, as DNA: TGTGCCAGCAGCTTGACTAGAGAGACCCAGTACTTC.

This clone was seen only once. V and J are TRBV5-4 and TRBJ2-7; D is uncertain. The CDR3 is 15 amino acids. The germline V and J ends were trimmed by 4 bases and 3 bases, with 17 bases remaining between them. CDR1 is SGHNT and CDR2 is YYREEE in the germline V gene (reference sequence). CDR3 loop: CASSTPGRDLYEQYF. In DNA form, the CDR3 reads TGTGCCAGCAGCACACCGGGCAGAGATCTCTACGAGCAGTACTTC.

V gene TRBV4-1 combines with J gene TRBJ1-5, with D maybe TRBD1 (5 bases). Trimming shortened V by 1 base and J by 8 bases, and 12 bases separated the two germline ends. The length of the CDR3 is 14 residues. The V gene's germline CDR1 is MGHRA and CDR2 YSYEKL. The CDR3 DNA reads TGCGCCAGCAGCCAAGGCCCAGGGAAAGAGCCCCAGCATTTT. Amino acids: CASSQGPGKEPQHF.

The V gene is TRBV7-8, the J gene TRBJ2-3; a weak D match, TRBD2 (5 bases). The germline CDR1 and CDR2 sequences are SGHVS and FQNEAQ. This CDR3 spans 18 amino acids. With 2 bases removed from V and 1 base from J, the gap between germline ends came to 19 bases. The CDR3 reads CASSLIFGSWRGTDTQYF. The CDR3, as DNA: TGTGCCAGCAGCTTAATCTTTGGGTCGTGGCGGGGCACAGATACGCAGTATTTT.

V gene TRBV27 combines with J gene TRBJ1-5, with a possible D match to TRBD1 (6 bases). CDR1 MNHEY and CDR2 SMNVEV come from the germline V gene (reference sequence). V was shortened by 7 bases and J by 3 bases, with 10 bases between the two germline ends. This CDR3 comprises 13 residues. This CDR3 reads CASTPGVNQPQHF. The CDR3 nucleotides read TGTGCCAGCACCCCAGGGGTCAATCAGCCCCAGCATTTT.